This TCR beta chain stems from a study of a mutant IDH1 vaccine in newly diagnosed glioma. Germline values: CDR1 SNHLY, CDR2 FYNNEI. Trimming removed 7 bases from V and 1 base from J, with 9 bases in between. This CDR3 contains 13 residues. Assay used: immunoSEQ multiplex PCR; TCRdb lists only in-frame clones, some missing. The table shows 38,000 or so clones, with 80% to 95% occurring only once. Worth noting for this clone: The antigen remains unidentified.

Time point meaning: week 5, during vaccination. Each dose delivered 300 ug of mutant IDH1 20-mer peptide subcutaneously with imiquimod. The sample was PBMCs, taken from a glioma patient whose treatment included an IDH1 peptide vaccine. This TCR was recovered from a man over 45 with glioma. The V and J genes are TRBV2 and TRBJ2-3; the D call may be TRBD1 or TRBD2 (5 bases each). The CDR3 sequence: CASTRDRTDTQYF. CDR3 nucleotides: TGTGCCAGCACACGGGACCGCACAGATACGCAGTATTTT.